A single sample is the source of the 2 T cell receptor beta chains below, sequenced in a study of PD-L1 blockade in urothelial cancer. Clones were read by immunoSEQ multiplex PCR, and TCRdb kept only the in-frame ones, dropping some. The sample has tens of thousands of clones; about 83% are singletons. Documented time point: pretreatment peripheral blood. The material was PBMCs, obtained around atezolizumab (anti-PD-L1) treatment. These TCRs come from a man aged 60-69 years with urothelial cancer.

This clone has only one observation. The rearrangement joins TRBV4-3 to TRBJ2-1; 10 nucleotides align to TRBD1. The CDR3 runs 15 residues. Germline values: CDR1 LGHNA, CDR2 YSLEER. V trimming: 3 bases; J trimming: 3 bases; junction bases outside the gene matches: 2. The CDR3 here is CASSQGQGFYNEQFF. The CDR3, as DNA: TGCGCCAGCAGCCAGGGACAGGGGTTCTACAATGAGCAGTTCTTC.

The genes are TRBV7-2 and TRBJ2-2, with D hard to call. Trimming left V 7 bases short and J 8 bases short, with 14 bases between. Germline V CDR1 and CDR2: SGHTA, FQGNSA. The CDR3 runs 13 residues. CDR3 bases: TGTGCCAGCAACATTGGCGGTAGAGGGGAGCTGTTTTTT. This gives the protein CASNIGGRGELFF.